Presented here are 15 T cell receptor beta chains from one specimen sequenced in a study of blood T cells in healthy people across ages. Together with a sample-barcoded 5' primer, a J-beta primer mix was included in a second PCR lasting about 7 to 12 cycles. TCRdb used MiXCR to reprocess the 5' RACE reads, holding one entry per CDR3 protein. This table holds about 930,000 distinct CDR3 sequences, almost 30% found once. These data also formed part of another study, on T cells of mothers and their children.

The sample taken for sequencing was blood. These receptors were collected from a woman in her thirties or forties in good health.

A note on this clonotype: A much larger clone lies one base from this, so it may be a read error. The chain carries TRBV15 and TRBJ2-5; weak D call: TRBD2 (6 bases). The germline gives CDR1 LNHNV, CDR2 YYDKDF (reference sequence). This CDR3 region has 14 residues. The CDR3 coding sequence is TGTGCCGCCAGCAGAGATCGGGGGAGGGAGACCCAGTACTTC. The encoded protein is CAASRDRGRETQYF.

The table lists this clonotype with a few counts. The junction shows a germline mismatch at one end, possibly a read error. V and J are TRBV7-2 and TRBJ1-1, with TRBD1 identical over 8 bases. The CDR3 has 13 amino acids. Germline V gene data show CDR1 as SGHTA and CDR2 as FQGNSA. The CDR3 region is CARSSQGATEAFF. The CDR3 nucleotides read TGTGCCCGCAGCTCTCAGGGGGCCACTGAAGCTTTCTTT.

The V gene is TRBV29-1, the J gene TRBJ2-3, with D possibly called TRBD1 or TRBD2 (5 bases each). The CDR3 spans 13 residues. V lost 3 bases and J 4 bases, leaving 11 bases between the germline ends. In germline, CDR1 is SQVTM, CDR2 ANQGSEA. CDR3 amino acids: CSVERGPSDTQYF. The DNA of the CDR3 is TGCAGCGTTGAGAGGGGACCCTCAGATACGCAGTATTTT.

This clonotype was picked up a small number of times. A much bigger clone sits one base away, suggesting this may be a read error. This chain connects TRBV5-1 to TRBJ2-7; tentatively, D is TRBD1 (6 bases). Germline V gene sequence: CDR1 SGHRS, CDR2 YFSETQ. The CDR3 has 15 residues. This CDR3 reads CAGSKDSQGFYEQYF. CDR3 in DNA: TGCGCCGGCAGCAAGGACAGCCAGGGCTTCTACGAGCAGTACTTC.

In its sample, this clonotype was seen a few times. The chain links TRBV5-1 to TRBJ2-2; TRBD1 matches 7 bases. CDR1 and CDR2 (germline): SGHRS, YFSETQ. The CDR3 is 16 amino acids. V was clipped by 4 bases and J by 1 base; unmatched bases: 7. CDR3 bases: TGCGCCAGCAGCCCAGACAGGGCCAAGAACACCGGGGAGCTGTTTTTT. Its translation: CASSPDRAKNTGELFF. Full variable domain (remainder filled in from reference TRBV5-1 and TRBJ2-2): KAGVTQTPRYLIKTRGQQVTLSCSPISGHRSVSWYQQTPGQGLQFLFEYFSETQRNKGNFPGRFSGRQFSNSRSEMNVSTLELGDSALYLCASSPDRAKNTGELFFGEGSRLTVL.

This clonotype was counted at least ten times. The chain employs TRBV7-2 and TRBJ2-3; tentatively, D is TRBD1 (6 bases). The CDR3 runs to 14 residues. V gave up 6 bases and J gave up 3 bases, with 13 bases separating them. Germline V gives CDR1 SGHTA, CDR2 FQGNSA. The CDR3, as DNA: TGTGCCAGCAGTTTATTCCAGGGGACAGATACGCAGTATTTT. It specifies CASSLFQGTDTQYF. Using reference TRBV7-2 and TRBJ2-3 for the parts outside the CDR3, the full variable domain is GAGVSQSPSNKVTEKGKDVELRCDPISGHTALYWYRQSLGQGLEFLIYFQGNSAPDKSGLPSDRFSAERTGGSVSTLTIQRTQQEDSAVYLCASSLFQGTDTQYFGPGTRLTVL.

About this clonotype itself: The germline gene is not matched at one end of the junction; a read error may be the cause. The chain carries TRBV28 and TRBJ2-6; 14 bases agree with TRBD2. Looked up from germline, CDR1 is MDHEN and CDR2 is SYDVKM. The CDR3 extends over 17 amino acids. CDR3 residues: CANSLGTSGGGANVQTF. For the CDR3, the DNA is TGTGCCAACAGTTTAGGGACTAGCGGGGGTGGGGCCAACGTCCAGACTTTC.

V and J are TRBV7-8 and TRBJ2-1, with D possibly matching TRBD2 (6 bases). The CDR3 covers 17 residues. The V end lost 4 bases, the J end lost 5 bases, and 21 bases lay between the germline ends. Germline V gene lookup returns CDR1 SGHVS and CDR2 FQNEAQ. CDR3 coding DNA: TGTGCCAGCAGCTCAAGAACGGGGACTTGGGGGAACAATGAGCAGTTCTTC. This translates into CASSSRTGTWGNNEQFF.

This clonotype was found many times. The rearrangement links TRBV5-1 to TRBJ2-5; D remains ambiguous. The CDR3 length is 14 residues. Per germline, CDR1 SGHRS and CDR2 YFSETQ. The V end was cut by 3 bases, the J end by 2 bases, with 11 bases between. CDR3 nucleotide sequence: TGCGCCAGCAGCTCTTTGACCGGGCAAGAGACCCAGTACTTC. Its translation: CASSSLTGQETQYF.

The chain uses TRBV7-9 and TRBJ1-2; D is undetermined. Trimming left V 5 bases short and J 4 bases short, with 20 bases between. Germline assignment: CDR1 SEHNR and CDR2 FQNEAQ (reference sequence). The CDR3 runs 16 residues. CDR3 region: CASSPRGMQAIYGYTF. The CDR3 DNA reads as TGTGCCAGCAGCCCGCGTGGTATGCAGGCTATCTATGGCTACACCTTC.

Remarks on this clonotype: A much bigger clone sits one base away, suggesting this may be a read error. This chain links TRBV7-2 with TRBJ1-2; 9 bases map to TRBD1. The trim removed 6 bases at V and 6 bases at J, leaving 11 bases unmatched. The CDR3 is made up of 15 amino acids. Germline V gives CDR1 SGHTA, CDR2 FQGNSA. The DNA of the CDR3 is TGTGCCAGCAGGGAGGGGACAGGGAGCTTCCATGGCTACACCTTC. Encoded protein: CASREGTGSFHGYTF.

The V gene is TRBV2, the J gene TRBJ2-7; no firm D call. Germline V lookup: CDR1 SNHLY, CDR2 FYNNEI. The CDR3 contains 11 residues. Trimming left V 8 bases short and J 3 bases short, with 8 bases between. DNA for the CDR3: TGTGCCAGCTGTCCGGACTACGAGCAGTACTTC. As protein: CASCPDYEQYF.

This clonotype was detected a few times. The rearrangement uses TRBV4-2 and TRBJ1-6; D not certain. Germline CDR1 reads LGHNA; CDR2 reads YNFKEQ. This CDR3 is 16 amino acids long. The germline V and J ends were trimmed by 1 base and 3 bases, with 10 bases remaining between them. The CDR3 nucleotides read TGTGCCAGCAGCCAAGGGTTCGCCCTCTATAATTCACCCCTCCACTTT. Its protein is CASSQGFALYNSPLHF.

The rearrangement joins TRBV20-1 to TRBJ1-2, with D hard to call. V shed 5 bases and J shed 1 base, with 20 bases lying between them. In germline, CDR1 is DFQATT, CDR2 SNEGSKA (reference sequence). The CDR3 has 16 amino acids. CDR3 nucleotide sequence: TGCAGTGCTCACGACAAAAGTCAAGGTCATAACTATGGCTACACCTTC. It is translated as CSAHDKSQGHNYGYTF.

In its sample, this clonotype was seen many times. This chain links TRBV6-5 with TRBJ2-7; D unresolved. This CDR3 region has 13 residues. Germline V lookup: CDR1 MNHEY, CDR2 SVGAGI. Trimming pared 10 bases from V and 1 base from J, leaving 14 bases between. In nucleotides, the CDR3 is TGTGCCACCCTTAACGACGGATCCTACGAGCAGTACTTC. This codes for CATLNDGSYEQYF.